The 2 T cell receptor beta chains presented below share a single source sample, sequenced in a study of Graves' ophthalmopathy and Graves' hyperthyroidism. Amplification of the TCR beta CDR3 regions used RNA transcripts (as template). Second-round multiplex PCR followed a first-round RT-PCR using HTBI primers. TCRdb analysed the multiplex PCR reads with MiXCR anew, one entry per CDR3 protein. The sample lists around 660,000 distinct CDR3 sequences, over 40% occurring once. The sample was peripheral blood. The receptors stem from an adult man with Graves' ophthalmopathy.

This clonotype was detected many times. This rearrangement joins TRBV7-2 to TRBJ1-6, with a tentative D call TRBD1 (5 bases). Trimming pared 6 bases from V and 7 bases from J, leaving 16 bases between. This CDR3 is built from 15 residues. Germline V CDR1 and CDR2: SGHTA, FQGNSA. CDR3 DNA sequence: TGTGCCAGCAGTTCCAGGGCAGGGCGGAATTCACCCCTCCACTTT. Protein product: CASSSRAGRNSPLHF. Using reference TRBV7-2 and TRBJ1-6 for the parts outside the CDR3, the full variable domain is GAGVSQSPSNKVTEKGKDVELRCDPISGHTALYWYRQSLGQGLEFLIYFQGNSAPDKSGLPSDRFSAERTGGSVSTLTIQRTQQEDSAVYLCASSSRAGRNSPLHFGNGTRLTVT.

This clonotype showed up many times. V gene TRBV5-1 combines with J gene TRBJ2-7; 12 bases are a match to TRBD2. CDR3 length: 15 amino acids. The V gene end was trimmed by 6 bases and the J gene end by 3 bases; junction bases not matched to a gene: 7. Germline CDR1 reads SGHRS; CDR2 reads YFSETQ. CDR3: CASTLAGGGVYEQYF. The CDR3 bases are TGCGCCAGCACCCTAGCGGGAGGGGGTGTCTACGAGCAGTACTTC.